This TCR beta chain emerged from a study of CD8 T cells in Susac syndrome. Random-hexamer reverse transcription was applied to roughly 0.45 to 1 ug RNA. Across 54 Vbeta and 13 Jbeta, TCR beta CDR3 was amplified with immunoSEQ multiplex PCR. TCRdb used MiXCR to reprocess the immunoSEQ multiplex PCR reads, holding one entry per CDR3 protein. The sample gives about 140,000 distinct CDR3 sequences, 85% to 95% of which show up once; 0.18% is in the top ten. Of note for this clonotype: Its antigen is undetermined.

Points from the study as a whole: Across the total CD8+ repertoires, 15 to 20 Susac-specific public clones were detected, and across the CD8+ TEMRA repertoires, roughly 5 such clones were detected.

The CDR3 consists of 13 residues. V was cut by 6 bases and J by 6 bases, with 13 bases left in between. Germline V gives CDR1 SNHLY, CDR2 FYNNEI. The chain recombines TRBV2 with TRBJ2-3; D not resolved. The clonotype was recovered from a human donor with Susac syndrome. The material sequenced was CD8+ T cells from PBMCs. The CDR3 sequence: CASSRYSSDTQYF. In DNA form, the CDR3 reads TGTGCCAGCAGCCGATACAGTTCCGATACGCAGTATTTT.